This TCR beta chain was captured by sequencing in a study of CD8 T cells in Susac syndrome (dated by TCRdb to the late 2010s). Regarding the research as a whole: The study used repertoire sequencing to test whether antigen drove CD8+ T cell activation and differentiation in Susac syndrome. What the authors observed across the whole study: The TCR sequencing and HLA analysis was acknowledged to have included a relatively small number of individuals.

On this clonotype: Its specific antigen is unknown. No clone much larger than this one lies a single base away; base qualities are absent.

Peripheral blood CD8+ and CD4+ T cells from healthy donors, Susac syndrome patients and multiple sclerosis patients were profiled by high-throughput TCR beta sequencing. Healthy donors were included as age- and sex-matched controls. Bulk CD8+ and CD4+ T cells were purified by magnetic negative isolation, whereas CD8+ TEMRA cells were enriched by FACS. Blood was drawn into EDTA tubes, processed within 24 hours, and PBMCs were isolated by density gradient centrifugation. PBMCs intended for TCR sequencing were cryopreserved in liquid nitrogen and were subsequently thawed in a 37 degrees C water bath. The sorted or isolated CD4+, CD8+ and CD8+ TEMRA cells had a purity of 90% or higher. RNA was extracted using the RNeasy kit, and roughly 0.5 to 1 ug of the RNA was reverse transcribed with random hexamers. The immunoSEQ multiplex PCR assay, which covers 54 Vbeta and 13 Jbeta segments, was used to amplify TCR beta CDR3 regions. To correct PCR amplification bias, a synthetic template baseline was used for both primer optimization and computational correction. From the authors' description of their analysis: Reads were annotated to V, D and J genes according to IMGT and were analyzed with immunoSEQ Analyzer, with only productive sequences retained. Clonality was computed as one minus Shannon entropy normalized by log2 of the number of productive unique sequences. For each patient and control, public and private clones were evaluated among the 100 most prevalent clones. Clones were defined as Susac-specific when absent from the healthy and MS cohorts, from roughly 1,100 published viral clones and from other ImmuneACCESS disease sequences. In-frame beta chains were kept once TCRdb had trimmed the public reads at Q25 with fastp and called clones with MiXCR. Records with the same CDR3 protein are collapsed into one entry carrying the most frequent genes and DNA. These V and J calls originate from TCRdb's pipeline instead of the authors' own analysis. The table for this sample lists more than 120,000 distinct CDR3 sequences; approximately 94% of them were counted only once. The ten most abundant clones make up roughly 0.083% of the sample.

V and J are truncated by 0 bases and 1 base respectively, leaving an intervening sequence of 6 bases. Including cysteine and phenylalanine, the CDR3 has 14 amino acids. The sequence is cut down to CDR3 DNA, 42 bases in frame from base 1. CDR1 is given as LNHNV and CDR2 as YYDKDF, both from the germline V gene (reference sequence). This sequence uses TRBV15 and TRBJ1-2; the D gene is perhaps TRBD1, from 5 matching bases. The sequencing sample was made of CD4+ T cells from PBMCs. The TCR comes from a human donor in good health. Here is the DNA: TGTGCCACCAGCAGAGACAGGGTTAACTATGGCTACACCTTC. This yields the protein CATSRDRVNYGYTF.